This T cell receptor beta chain derives from a study of blood T cell repertoires in COVID-19. The authors' processing: Amplification of reference gene primers was used by the study to estimate nucleated cell counts. TCRdb's table, derived via immunoSEQ multiplex PCR, lists solely in-frame clones and lacks some. V and J calls and clone size are as listed in that table; D and trimming were resolved from the DNA. Here the sample spans roughly 190,000 clones, approximately 79% being singletons. CDR1 is SGHDT and CDR2 is YYEEEE in the germline V gene. The CDR3 length is 13 residues. Trimming pared 3 bases from V and 5 bases from J, leaving 8 bases between.

The TCR sequence derives from a woman aged 50 to 60 with acute or convalescent COVID-19. The rearrangement links TRBV5-6 to TRBJ2-2; D is perhaps TRBD2 (6 bases). Sequencing input: peripheral blood. The CDR3 loop reads CASSWRETGELFF. The CDR3 DNA reads TGTGCCAGCAGCTGGAGGGAAACCGGGGAGCTGTTTTTT.